This TCR beta chain was captured by sequencing in a study of shared clonotypes between healthy human individuals. Study results and limitations: Naive CD4 clonotypes overlapped across a handful of donors at about 5%. Estimated clonotype richness was generally higher in naive than memory subsets. Clonotype sharing levels among donors were expected to vary with sequencing depth.

CD8 cells regarded as naive lacked CD45RO, were positively chosen for CCR7, and omitted terminally differentiated effector memory CD45RA+ cells. The protocol was immunoSEQ multiplex PCR, while the TCRdb copy is restricted to in-frame clones and leaves out a portion. The table lists about 1,900,000 clones, about 95% of them singletons. Note on this clone: The antigen is undetermined.

The CDR3 is 14 residues long. CDR1 and CDR2 from the germline V gene are SGHRS and YFSETQ. The ends lost 4 bases at V and 1 base at J; junction bases unmatched: 3. The specimen was naive CD8+ T cells sorted from blood. The chain combines TRBV5-1 with TRBJ2-3; 7 nucleotides match TRBD2. This receptor was taken from a man between 18 and 35 years old in good health. This CDR3 is CASSPAGGTDTQYF. CDR3 nucleotides: TGCGCCAGCAGCCCCGCGGGGGGCACAGATACGCAGTATTTT.